The 30 T cell receptor beta chains in this list originate from one sample, sequenced in a study of neurological immune-mediated disorders (dated by TCRdb to about 2019). Libraries were built with 5' RACE. Sequencing took place on an Illumina HiSeq 2500. The public reads were quality trimmed at Q25 with fastp and then assembled into clones with MiXCR by TCRdb, keeping productive beta chains. Rows with a matching CDR3 protein are joined into one entry that keeps the most common DNA and genes. In all, the sample holds under 130,000 distinct CDR3 sequences, and 11% of those were seen once. Under 3.5% of the sample rests with the top ten. The sample's time point label, decoded: longitudinal time-point 3. The sample taken for sequencing was PBMCs. These receptors all come from a female donor with HTLV-1-associated myelopathy (HAM/TSP).

The sample holds many counts of this clonotype. The CDR3 nucleotides read TGTGCCAGCACCTCCGTTAGAGTGGAGATCACAGATACGCAGTATTTT. Amino acids: CASTSVRVEITDTQYF. This chain links TRBV7-9 with TRBJ2-3; D is unclear. The germline CDR1 and CDR2 sequences are SEHNR and FQNEAQ (reference sequence). The CDR3 contains 16 residues. Deletions cut 7 bases from V and 2 bases from J, with 19 bases between. The whole variable domain, filled in from reference TRBV7-9 and TRBJ2-3, reads DTGVSQNPRHKITKRGQNVTFRCDPISEHNRLYWYRQTLGQGPEFLTYFQNEAQLEKSRLLSDRFSAERPKGSFSTLEIQRTEQGDSAMYLCASTSVRVEITDTQYFGPGTRLTVL.

Ten or more counts support this clonotype. The chain employs TRBV7-2 and TRBJ2-3; D is perhaps TRBD2 (6 bases). Per the germline V gene, CDR1 is SGHTA and CDR2 is FQGNSA. V was pared by 5 bases and J by 2 bases, with 14 bases between. This CDR3 contains 15 residues. CDR3 protein: CASSIVAGNTDTQYF. In DNA, the CDR3 is TGTGCCAGCAGCATAGTTGCGGGGAACACAGATACGCAGTATTTT.

This clonotype was seen ten or more times. V gene TRBV5-1 combines with J gene TRBJ2-7; D is uncertain. The CDR3 runs 13 residues. The ends were cut back, 0 bases at V and 5 bases at J, with 9 bases in the middle. Germline loops: CDR1 SGHRS, CDR2 YFSETQ. The CDR3 bases are TGCGCCAGCAGCTTGGCCCCAGGAAACGAGCAGTACTTC. Amino acid sequence: CASSLAPGNEQYF.

J is TRBJ2-2 and V is TRBV12-3 or TRBV12-4; 9 nucleotides line up with TRBD1. After removal of 7 bases from V and 6 bases from J, the junction contained 6 bases not matched to a gene. The CDR3 is 14 residues long. Here the CDR3 reads CASIRDRVAGELFF. The CDR3 DNA reads TGTGCCAGCATTAGGGACAGGGTCGCCGGGGAGCTGTTTTTT.

This clonotype showed up many times. V and J are TRBV5-1 and TRBJ2-3; D remains unclear. With 0 bases removed from V and 2 bases from J, the gap between germline ends came to 7 bases. Germline-derived CDR1 and CDR2 are SGHRS and YFSETQ. This CDR3 region has 14 residues. The CDR3: CASSLEQLTDTQYF. CDR3 in DNA: TGCGCCAGCAGCTTGGAACAACTCACAGATACGCAGTATTTT. Using reference TRBV5-1 and TRBJ2-3 for the parts outside the CDR3, the full variable domain is KAGVTQTPRYLIKTRGQQVTLSCSPISGHRSVSWYQQTPGQGLQFLFEYFSETQRNKGNFPGRFSGRQFSNSRSEMNVSTLELGDSALYLCASSLEQLTDTQYFGPGTRLTVL.

This clonotype was observed many times. The rearrangement joins TRBV6-6 to TRBJ1-5, with 8 nucleotides matching TRBD1. V shed 0 bases, J shed 6 bases, and the junction held 7 bases outside the gene matches. Germline loops: CDR1 MNHNY, CDR2 SVGAGI (reference sequence). This CDR3 is 16 amino acids long. CDR3 amino acids: CASSYSQGAWIQPQHF. The CDR3 nucleotides read TGTGCCAGCAGTTACTCCCAGGGGGCTTGGATTCAGCCCCAGCATTTT.

Of note for this clonotype: Being one base from a much bigger clone, this may be a read error. V is TRBV10-3 and J is TRBJ2-3, with D perhaps TRBD2 (5 bases). This CDR3 comprises 14 residues. Trimming took off 8 bases at V and 2 bases at J, with 14 bases between the two ends. Germline V gene data show CDR1 as ENHRY and CDR2 as SYGVKD. The CDR3: CAISGRGYTDTQYF. DNA for the CDR3: TGTGCCATCTCGGGCAGAGGGTACACAGATACGCAGTATTTT.

Comment on this clonotype: Just one base apart from a much larger clone, this may be a read error. The DNA for the CDR3 is TGTGCCAGCAGCCAACCCGGACTAGCGGGGTACGATGAGCAGTTCTTC. Protein sequence: CASSQPGLAGYDEQFF. This chain connects TRBV7-2 to TRBJ2-1; 12 bases align to TRBD2. V trimming: 5 bases; J trimming: 8 bases; junction bases outside the gene matches: 10. Germline V gives CDR1 SGHTA, CDR2 FQGNSA. This CDR3 region has 16 residues. The full variable domain, in which reference TRBV7-2 and TRBJ2-1 provide the parts outside the CDR3, is GAGVSQSPSNKVTEKGKDVELRCDPISGHTALYWYRQSLGQGLEFLIYFQGNSAPDKSGLPSDRFSAERTGGSVSTLTIQRTQQEDSAVYLCASSQPGLAGYDEQFFGPGTRLTVL.

This clonotype came up many times. CDR3 sequence reads: CASGRGEADETQYF. DNA for the CDR3: TGCGCCAGCGGACGCGGGGAAGCGGACGAGACCCAGTACTTC. This sequence joins TRBV5-1 and TRBJ2-5; possibly TRBD2 for D (6 bases). The CDR3 covers 14 residues. Trimming shortened V by 7 bases and J by 5 bases, and 18 bases separated the two germline ends. Germline assignment: CDR1 SGHRS and CDR2 YFSETQ.

This clonotype was observed a handful of times. V and J are TRBV20-1 and TRBJ2-3; 8 nucleotides agree with TRBD2. V shed 5 bases and J 7 bases; nucleotides not matched to a gene: 14. CDR3 length equals 15 residues. CDR1 is DFQATT, CDR2 SNEGSKA, per germline (reference sequence). In DNA form, the CDR3 reads TGCAGTGCTGTAGTCGGCGGGGGGCCTCGAAATACGCAGTATTTT. Translation gives CSAVVGGGPRNTQYF.

As to this clonotype: The DNA is omitted, as the CDR3 cannot be located on it reliably, and the CDR3 follows TCRdb's listing. The chain combines TRBV9 with TRBJ2-3; the D segment call TRBD1 is taken from the table without a DNA check. Germline CDR1 and CDR2: SGDLS and YYNGEE. The CDR3 totals 22 residues, both ends included. CDR3 residues: CASSFYICSAPAGGGALDTQYF.

This chain uses TRBV7-2 with TRBJ1-5; a possible D gene is TRBD1 (5 bases). The germline V gene encodes CDR1 SGHTA and CDR2 FQGNSA. The CDR3 contains 14 residues. The V gene lost 2 bases and the J gene lost 6 bases, with 11 bases spanning the gap. DNA for the CDR3: TGTGCCAGCAGCTTACTTGGGGCAGGTCAGCCCCAGCATTTT. It codes for CASSLLGAGQPQHF.

This clonotype was seen only a few times. The genes are TRBV7-6 and TRBJ2-2; TRBD1 matches 7 bases. The CDR3 contains 16 residues. V was clipped by 1 base and J by 4 bases; unmatched bases: 6. The germline V gene has CDR1 SGHVS and CDR2 FNYEAQ. In nucleotides, the CDR3 is TGTGCCAGCAGCTTAGTGGGGACAGCGGTCACCGGGGAGCTGTTTTTT. This codes for CASSLVGTAVTGELFF.

The CDR3 loop is CASSLVRSTDTQYF. The CDR3 DNA sequence: TGTGCCAGCAGTTTGGTTCGCAGCACAGATACGCAGTATTTT. The chain uses TRBV12-3 or TRBV12-4 and TRBJ2-3; D is uncertain. V lost 3 bases to trimming and J lost 0 bases, with 7 bases between them. This CDR3 is built from 14 residues.

In its sample, this clonotype was seen once. The chain carries TRBV20-1 and TRBJ2-3; D is possibly TRBD1 (5 bases). Germline CDR1 reads DFQATT; CDR2 reads SNEGSKA (reference sequence). V dropped 2 bases and J dropped 2 bases, with 14 bases sitting between them. This CDR3 has 15 amino acids. The chain's CDR3 is CSARIRALNTDTQYF. The CDR3 DNA is TGCAGTGCTAGAATCAGGGCTCTAAACACAGATACGCAGTATTTT.

This clonotype was found many times. The rearrangement links TRBV5-1 to TRBJ2-1, with 12 bases fitting TRBD2. The CDR3 contains 17 residues. Unmatched junction bases numbered 5, after V lost 4 bases and J lost 0 bases. CDR1 SGHRS and CDR2 YFSETQ come from the germline V gene. CDR3: CASSPGTSGLSYNEQFF. CDR3 nucleotides: TGCGCCAGCAGCCCTGGGACTAGCGGGCTCTCCTACAATGAGCAGTTCTTC.

There are many counts of this clonotype. The genes are TRBV5-1 and TRBJ2-3; 8 bases map to TRBD2. This CDR3 has 15 amino acids. Germline CDR1 reads SGHRS; CDR2 reads YFSETQ. Losses at the gene ends were 0 bases for V and 5 bases for J; bases not matched to a gene: 5. Here the CDR3 DNA reads TGCGCCAGCAGCTTGGCGGGGGGGCCGGGAGATACGCAGTATTTT. Its translation is CASSLAGGPGDTQYF.

This clonotype was recorded many times. The V gene is TRBV28, the J gene TRBJ2-1; possible D gene TRBD1, 5 bases. The CDR3 sequence is 18 residues long. Trimming cost V 5 bases and J 2 bases, with 22 bases left between them. From germline, CDR1 is MDHEN and CDR2 SYDVKM. The CDR3 nucleotides read TGTGCCAGCAGTCTCCTCCTTAAGGGGATAAGGACCTACAATGAGCAGTTCTTC. The encoded protein is CASSLLLKGIRTYNEQFF.

This clonotype was found many times. This sequence joins TRBV27 and TRBJ1-2, with TRBD1 identical over 7 bases. The CDR3 spans 14 residues. The junction had 5 bases not matched to a gene; V was cut back by 0 bases and J by 7 bases. CDR1 and CDR2 (germline): MNHEY, SMNVEV (reference sequence). CDR3 nucleotides: TGTGCCAGCAGTTTATCCCCCCACAGGGGTGGCTACACCTTC. This codes for CASSLSPHRGGYTF.

This clonotype was picked up many times. In DNA, the CDR3 is TGCAGTGCTACCCCTCCGAAGGGAGTGGGCTATGGCTACACCTTC. Translating gives CSATPPKGVGYGYTF. The chain has TRBV20-1 and TRBJ1-2; D ambiguous. The V and J ends lost 4 bases and 4 bases respectively, with 19 bases between them. There are 15 residues in the CDR3. CDR1 is DFQATT and CDR2 is SNEGSKA in the germline V gene (reference sequence).

This clonotype was observed many times. The rearrangement uses TRBV6-6 and TRBJ2-2; maybe TRBD1 (6 bases). The CDR3 is made up of 15 amino acids. CDR1 MNHNY and CDR2 SVGAGI come from the germline V gene (reference sequence). Trimming removed 2 bases at V and 3 bases at J, with 10 bases between. The CDR3 nucleotides read TGTGCCAGCAGTTACGGACAGACCTACACCGGGGAGCTGTTTTTT. Protein: CASSYGQTYTGELFF.

This clonotype was observed at least ten times. V is TRBV3-1 and J is TRBJ2-7; D not resolved. The CDR3 sequence is 12 residues long. The V gene lost 4 bases and the J gene lost 4 bases, with 8 bases spanning the gap. Per germline, CDR1 LGHDT and CDR2 YNNKEL (reference sequence). CDR3 region: CASSLGFYEQYF. DNA of the CDR3: TGTGCCAGCAGCCTTGGTTTTTACGAGCAGTACTTC.

CDR3 coding DNA: TGTGCCAGCAGCCAAGGGAACGCGGTGGGTCGAACTGGAAACACCATATATTTT. As protein: CASSQGNAVGRTGNTIYF. V gene TRBV3-1 combines with J gene TRBJ1-3; D is unresolved. This CDR3 is 18 amino acids long. The germline V gene has CDR1 LGHDT and CDR2 YNNKEL (reference sequence). V lost 1 base, J lost 2 bases, and 18 bases lay in between. Drawing the rest from reference TRBV3-1 and TRBJ1-3, the complete variable domain is DTAVSQTPKYLVTQMGNDKSIKCEQNLGHDTMYWYKQDSKKFLKIMFSYNNKELIINETVPNRFSPKSPDKAHLNLHINSLELGDSAVYFCASSQGNAVGRTGNTIYFGEGSWLTVV.

This clonotype was seen ten or more times. The chain links TRBV7-2 to TRBJ1-2; weak D call: TRBD1 (5 bases). Germline V gene sequence: CDR1 SGHTA, CDR2 FQGNSA. The CDR3 totals 15 residues. The V end lost 4 bases, the J end lost 2 bases, and 14 bases lay between the germline ends. DNA of the CDR3: TGTGCCAGCAGCTACGATTCGTCAGGGAACTATGGCTACACCTTC. This gives the protein CASSYDSSGNYGYTF. Complete variable domain (other parts from reference TRBV7-2 and TRBJ1-2): GAGVSQSPSNKVTEKGKDVELRCDPISGHTALYWYRQSLGQGLEFLIYFQGNSAPDKSGLPSDRFSAERTGGSVSTLTIQRTQQEDSAVYLCASSYDSSGNYGYTFGSGTRLTVV.

This clonotype was detected many times. The chain couples TRBV5-1 to TRBJ2-5, with D possibly being TRBD1 or TRBD2 (6 bases each). The germline V gene has CDR1 SGHRS and CDR2 YFSETQ. CDR3 size: 16 residues. V was clipped by 4 bases and J by 4 bases, with 20 bases between them. The CDR3 DNA reads TGCGCCAGCAGCGAGGGGGTAGCGGCCGGGGGAGAGACCCAGTACTTC. Its translation: CASSEGVAAGGETQYF.

This clonotype was picked up many times. The V gene is TRBV24-1, the J gene TRBJ2-1; TRBD2 agrees at 11 bases. The ends lost 4 bases at V and 5 bases at J; junction bases unmatched: 3. CDR3 length: 15 amino acids. Germline V gene sequence: CDR1 KGHDR, CDR2 SFDVKD. CDR3 amino acids: CATSDQTSGDNEQFF. Here the CDR3 DNA reads TGTGCCACCAGTGACCAGACTAGCGGGGACAATGAGCAGTTCTTC.

This clonotype showed up many times. V and J are TRBV12-3 or TRBV12-4 and TRBJ2-3, with TRBD1 matching 11 bases. The CDR3 consists of 14 residues. After removal of 6 bases from V and 3 bases from J, the junction contained 2 bases not matched to a gene. CDR3 nucleotides: TGTGCCAGCAGCGGACAGGGGGCGACAGATACGCAGTATTTT. It is translated as CASSGQGATDTQYF.

The chain combines TRBV5-1 with TRBJ2-3; 12 nucleotides agree with TRBD1. Trimming removed 2 bases from V and 13 bases from J; junction bases left unmatched: 11. Germline values: CDR1 SGHRS, CDR2 YFSETQ. This CDR3 contains 15 residues. The CDR3 is CASSFPGQGARDKYF. CDR3 DNA sequence: TGCGCCAGCAGCTTTCCGGGACAGGGGGCGAGAGATAAGTATTTT.

This clonotype was detected many times. The chain recombines TRBV5-1 with TRBJ1-4; D is ambiguous. Germline V CDR1 and CDR2: SGHRS, YFSETQ. The CDR3 runs 13 residues. Between the trimmed V and J ends, which lost 4 bases and 7 bases, there was a span of 11 bases. DNA for the CDR3: TGCGCCAGCAGCCCCGGGGTCGGTGAAAAACTGTTTTTT. It specifies CASSPGVGEKLFF. Full variable domain (remainder filled in from reference TRBV5-1 and TRBJ1-4): KAGVTQTPRYLIKTRGQQVTLSCSPISGHRSVSWYQQTPGQGLQFLFEYFSETQRNKGNFPGRFSGRQFSNSRSEMNVSTLELGDSALYLCASSPGVGEKLFFGSGTQLSVL.

The V gene is TRBV11-2, the J gene TRBJ2-3, with 7 nucleotides matching TRBD2. CDR3 length: 18 amino acids. Germline V gene sequence: CDR1 SGHAT, CDR2 FQNNGV. V trimming: 3 bases; J trimming: 3 bases; junction bases outside the gene matches: 15. CDR3 bases: TGTGCCAGCAGCTTGCCGTTTGGCGGGGGAGCCCATACAGATACGCAGTATTTT. Encoded protein: CASSLPFGGGAHTDTQYF. The full variable domain, completed using reference TRBV11-2 and TRBJ2-3, is EAGVAQSPRYKIIEKRQSVAFWCNPISGHATLYWYQQILGQGPKLLIQFQNNGVVDDSQLPKDRFSAERLKGVDSTLKIQPAKLEDSAVYLCASSLPFGGGAHTDTQYFGPGTRLTVL.